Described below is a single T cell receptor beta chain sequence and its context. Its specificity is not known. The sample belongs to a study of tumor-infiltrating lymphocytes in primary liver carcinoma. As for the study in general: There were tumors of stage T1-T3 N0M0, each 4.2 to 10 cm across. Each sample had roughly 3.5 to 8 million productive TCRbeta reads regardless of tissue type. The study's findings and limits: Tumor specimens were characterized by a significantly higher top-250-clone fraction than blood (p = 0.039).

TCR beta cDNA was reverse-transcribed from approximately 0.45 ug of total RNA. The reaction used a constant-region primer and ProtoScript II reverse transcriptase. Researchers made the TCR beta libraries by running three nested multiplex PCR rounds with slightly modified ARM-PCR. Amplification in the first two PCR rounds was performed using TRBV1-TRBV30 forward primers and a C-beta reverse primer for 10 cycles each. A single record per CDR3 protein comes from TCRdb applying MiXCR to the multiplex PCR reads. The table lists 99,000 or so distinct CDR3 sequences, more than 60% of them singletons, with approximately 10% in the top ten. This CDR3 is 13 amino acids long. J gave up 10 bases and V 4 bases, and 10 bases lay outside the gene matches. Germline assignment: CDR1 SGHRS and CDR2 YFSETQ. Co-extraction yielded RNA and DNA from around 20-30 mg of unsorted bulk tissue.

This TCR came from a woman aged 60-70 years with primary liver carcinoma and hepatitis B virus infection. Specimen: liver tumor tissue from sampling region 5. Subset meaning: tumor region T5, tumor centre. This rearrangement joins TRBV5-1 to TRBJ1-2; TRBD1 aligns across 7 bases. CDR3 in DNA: TGCGCCAGCAGCCCAGAACAGGGGAGTGACTACACCTTC. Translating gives CASSPEQGSDYTF.